This T cell receptor (beta chain) was recovered during a study of regulatory T cells. Study findings and constraints: Skewed V and J usage and few unique V-J pairs marked patient repertoires, most in Tregs.

All CD3G-deficient patients showed autoimmunity, more severe in two. Regarding this clone: The antigen is unknown.

This CDR3 is built from 13 residues. With 5 bases removed from V and 6 bases from J, the gap between germline ends came to 14 bases. Germline V gene sequence: CDR1 SEHNR, CDR2 FQNEAQ (reference sequence). Amplification used 52 TRBV primers and 13 TRBJ primers. Profiling relied on immunoSEQ multiplex PCR, and the TCRdb table lists in-frame clones only, not all of them. Here the sample spans about 18,000 clones, 92% being singletons. Input material: CD8+ T cells sorted from blood. The sequence was obtained from a person aged 18 to 35 with CD3G deficiency. This chain links TRBV7-9 with TRBJ2-7, with D possibly being TRBD1 (6 bases). Here the CDR3 DNA reads TGTGCCAGCAGCCCAGGGGCAGGGGTCGAGCAGTACTTC. As protein: CASSPGAGVEQYF.